The next 10 T cell receptor beta chains were all read from a single sample in a study of post-analysis software for immune sequencing data. Overall study results and limits: Controls showed lower frequencies than patients for roughly five TRBV segments, and TRBV5-6, TRBV5-1 and TRBV20-1 were among these.

Each TCR beta cDNA library carried unique molecular identifiers. One entry per CDR3 protein results from TCRdb running MiXCR on the PCR reads. Counted here are about 770,000 distinct CDR3 sequences, approximately 44% occurring once; the ten biggest clones make up approximately 4.4%. For these receptors, no antigen is known. Sequencing input: blood. The receptors derive from a girl between 10 and 17 years old with multiple sclerosis.

The V and J genes are TRBV6-6 and TRBJ2-7; D remains ambiguous. Germline V gene data show CDR1 as MNHNY and CDR2 as SVGAGI (reference sequence). The length of the CDR3 is 14 residues. V was shortened by 2 bases and J by 5 bases, with 13 bases between the two germline ends. The CDR3 region is CASSYPQAIHEQYF. The CDR3 DNA reads as TGTGCCAGCAGTTACCCGCAGGCGATACACGAGCAGTACTTC.

The chain has TRBV4-1 and TRBJ2-3, with 8 nucleotides matching TRBD2. The CDR3 has 14 amino acids. Germline V gene data show CDR1 as MGHRA and CDR2 as YSYEKL. The V segment lost 3 bases and the J segment 5 bases; nucleotides outside the gene matches: 4. The CDR3 protein is CASSQPGLVDTQYF. In DNA, the CDR3 is TGCGCCAGCAGCCAGCCGGGACTAGTAGATACGCAGTATTTT.

The chain has TRBV7-2 and TRBJ2-1; maybe TRBD2 (5 bases). CDR1 is SGHTA and CDR2 is FQGNSA in the germline V gene. The CDR3 sequence is 18 residues long. With 5 bases removed from V and 2 bases from J, the gap between germline ends came to 22 bases. DNA for the CDR3: TGTGCCAGCAGCCCTGGGAAAGGGCGGGCGGAAACCTACAATGAGCAGTTCTTC. It encodes CASSPGKGRAETYNEQFF.

The chain recombines TRBV10-3 with TRBJ2-5, with 8 positions matching TRBD1. Germline CDR1 is ENHRY and CDR2 is SYGVKD. V trimming: 6 bases; J trimming: 4 bases; junction bases outside the gene matches: 7. CDR3 size: 14 residues. The CDR3 nucleotides read TGTGCCATCAGGGACAGGGAGGACGTAGAGACCCAGTACTTC. This gives the protein CAIRDREDVETQYF.

About this clonotype: The germline gene is not matched at one end of the junction; a read error may be the cause. The genes are TRBV13 and TRBJ2-1; maybe TRBD2 (5 bases). Germline V gives CDR1 PRHDT, CDR2 FYEKMQ (reference sequence). The CDR3 has 12 amino acids. The CDR3 here is CASSLTGNGQFF. The CDR3 bases are TGTGCCAGCAGCTTAACGGGGAATGGGCAGTTCTTC.

CDR3 protein: CSARTPIYEQYF. The CDR3 nucleotides read TGCAGTGCTAGGACACCGATTTACGAGCAGTACTTC. The chain carries TRBV20-1 and TRBJ2-5, with D uncertain. Near its end, the DNA agrees better with TRBJ2-7, so the J call may be wrong. In germline, CDR1 is DFQATT, CDR2 SNEGSKA (reference sequence). The CDR3 loop spans 12 amino acids.

J is TRBJ2-2 and V is TRBV10-3; D might be TRBD2 (5 bases). Germline CDR1 and CDR2: ENHRY and SYGVKD. The CDR3 runs 17 residues. V lost 4 bases, J lost 0 bases, and 15 bases lay in between. The DNA of the CDR3 is TGTGCCATCAGTGCCCAGAGTAGCGCCGCGAACACCGGGGAGCTGTTTTTT. It translates to CAISAQSSAANTGELFF.

The chain links TRBV7-3 to TRBJ2-1; D not certain. The CDR3 has 13 residues. Per the germline V gene, CDR1 is SGHTA and CDR2 is FQGTGA. The V and J ends lost 0 bases and 8 bases respectively, with 8 bases between them. The CDR3 sequence is CASSLTAWDEQFF. The CDR3 DNA follows: TGTGCCAGCAGCTTAACCGCGTGGGATGAGCAGTTCTTC.

This clonotype was observed a handful of times. The chain joins TRBV7-2 to TRBJ1-4, with D uncertain. Trimming removed 1 base from V and 4 bases from J, with 10 bases in between. From germline, CDR1 is SGHTA and CDR2 FQGNSA. This CDR3 contains 15 residues. CDR3 sequence: CASSLGPGINEKLFF. The CDR3 DNA reads as TGTGCCAGCAGCTTAGGACCTGGGATTAATGAAAAACTGTTTTTT.

V and J are TRBV7-9 and TRBJ1-4; D is unresolved. Trimming shortened V by 4 bases and J by 8 bases, and 20 bases separated the two germline ends. CDR1 is SEHNR, CDR2 FQNEAQ, per germline (reference sequence). This CDR3 is built from 16 residues. CDR3 residues: CASSSSPGQALEKLFF. The CDR3 nucleotides read TGTGCCAGCAGCTCGTCCCCGGGTCAAGCCCTAGAAAAACTGTTTTTT.